What follows describes a single T cell receptor (beta chain). Per the study methods: For nucleated cells, counts were estimated from reference gene primer amplification. Clones were read by immunoSEQ multiplex PCR, and TCRdb kept only the in-frame ones, dropping some. The D gene and trimming were derived from the DNA, and the V and J assignments and clone size from that table. The table includes 150,000 to 170,000 clones, roughly 78% detected once. These data come from a study of blood T cell repertoires in COVID-19. Overall study: COVID-19 samples collected from the United States, Italy and Spain covered acute and convalescent phases. From T cells, B-cell-depleted T cells, or PBMCs came the material, which was cDNA or gDNA.

V lost 4 bases and J lost 7; bases outside the gene matches: 7. CDR1 ENHRY and CDR2 SYGVKD come from the germline V gene. The CDR3 runs 15 residues. Material: peripheral blood. The rearrangement uses TRBV10-3 and TRBJ2-3; 11 bases map to TRBD2. This clonotype originated in a man older than 75 with acute or convalescent COVID-19. CDR3 amino acids: CAISVGSGGENTQYF. In nucleotides, the CDR3 is TGTGCCATCAGTGTGGGTAGCGGGGGGGAAAATACGCAGTATTTT.